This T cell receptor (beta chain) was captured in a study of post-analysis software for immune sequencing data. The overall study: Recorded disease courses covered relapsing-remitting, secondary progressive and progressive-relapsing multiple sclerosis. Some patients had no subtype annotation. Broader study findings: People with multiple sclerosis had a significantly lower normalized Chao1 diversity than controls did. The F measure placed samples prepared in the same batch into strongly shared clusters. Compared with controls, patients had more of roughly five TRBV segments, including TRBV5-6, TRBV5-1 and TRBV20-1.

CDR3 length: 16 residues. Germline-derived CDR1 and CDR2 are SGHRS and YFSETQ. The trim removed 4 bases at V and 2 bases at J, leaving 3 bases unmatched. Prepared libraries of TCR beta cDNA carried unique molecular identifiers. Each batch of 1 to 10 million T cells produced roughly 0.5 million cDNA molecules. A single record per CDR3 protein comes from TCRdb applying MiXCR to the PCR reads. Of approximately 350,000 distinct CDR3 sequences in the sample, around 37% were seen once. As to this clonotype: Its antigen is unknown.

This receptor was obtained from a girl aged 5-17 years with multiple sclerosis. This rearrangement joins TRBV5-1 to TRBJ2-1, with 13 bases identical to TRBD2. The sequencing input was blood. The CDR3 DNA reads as TGCGCCAGCAGCGGGACTAGCGGGGCAACCTACAATGAGCAGTTCTTC. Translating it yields CASSGTSGATYNEQFF.